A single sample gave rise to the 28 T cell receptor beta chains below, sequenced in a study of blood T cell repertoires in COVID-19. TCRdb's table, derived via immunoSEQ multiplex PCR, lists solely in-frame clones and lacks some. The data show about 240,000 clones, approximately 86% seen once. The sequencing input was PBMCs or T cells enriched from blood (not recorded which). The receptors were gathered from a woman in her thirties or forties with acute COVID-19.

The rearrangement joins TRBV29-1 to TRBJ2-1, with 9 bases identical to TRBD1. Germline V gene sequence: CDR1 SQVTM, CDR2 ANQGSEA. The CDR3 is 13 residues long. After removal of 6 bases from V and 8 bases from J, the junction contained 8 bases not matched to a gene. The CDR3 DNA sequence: TGCAGCGTGGGACAGGGCCTGTCCGATGAGCAGTTCTTC. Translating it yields CSVGQGLSDEQFF.

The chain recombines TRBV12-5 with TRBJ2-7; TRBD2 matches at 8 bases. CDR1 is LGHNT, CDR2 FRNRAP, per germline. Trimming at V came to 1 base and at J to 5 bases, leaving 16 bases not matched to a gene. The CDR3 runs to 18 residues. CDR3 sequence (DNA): TGTGCTAGTGGTTTGGCAACTTTAGCGGGGAGCCCACCCCACGAGCAGTACTTC. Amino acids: CASGLATLAGSPPHEQYF.

The CDR3 protein is CASSQVRGATEQYF. The CDR3 DNA sequence: TGTGCCAGCAGCCAAGTTCGGGGTGCAACTGAGCAGTACTTC. V gene TRBV14 combines with J gene TRBJ2-7, with D tentatively TRBD2 (5 bases). This CDR3 spans 14 amino acids. The germline CDR1 and CDR2 sequences are SGHDN and FVKESK. V lost 1 base and J lost 7, with 14 bases in between.

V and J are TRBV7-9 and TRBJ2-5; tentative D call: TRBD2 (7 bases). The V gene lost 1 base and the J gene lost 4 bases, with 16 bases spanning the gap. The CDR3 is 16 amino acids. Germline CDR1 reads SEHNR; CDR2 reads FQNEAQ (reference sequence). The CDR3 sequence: CASSLDGLEGVETQYF. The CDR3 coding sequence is TGTGCCAGCAGCTTAGACGGACTAGAGGGGGTAGAGACCCAGTACTTC.

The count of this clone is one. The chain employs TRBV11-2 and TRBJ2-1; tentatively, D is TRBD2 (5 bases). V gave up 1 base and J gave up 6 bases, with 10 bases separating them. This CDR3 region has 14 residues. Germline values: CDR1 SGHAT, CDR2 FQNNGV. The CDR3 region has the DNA TGTGCCAGCAGCTTAGGGGCTAGCACCAATGAGCAGTTCTTC. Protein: CASSLGASTNEQFF.

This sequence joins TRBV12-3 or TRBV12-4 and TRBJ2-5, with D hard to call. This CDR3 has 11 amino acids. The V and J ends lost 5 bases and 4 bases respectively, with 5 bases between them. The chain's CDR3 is CASSLRETQYF. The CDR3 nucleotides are TGTGCCAGCAGTCTGAGAGAGACCCAGTACTTC.

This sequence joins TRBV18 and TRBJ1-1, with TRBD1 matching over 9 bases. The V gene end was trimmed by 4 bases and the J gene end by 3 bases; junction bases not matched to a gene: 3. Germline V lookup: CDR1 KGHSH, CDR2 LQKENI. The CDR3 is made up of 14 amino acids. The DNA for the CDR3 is TGTGCCAGCTCACGTCGGACAGGGGACACTGAAGCTTTCTTT. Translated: CASSRRTGDTEAFF.

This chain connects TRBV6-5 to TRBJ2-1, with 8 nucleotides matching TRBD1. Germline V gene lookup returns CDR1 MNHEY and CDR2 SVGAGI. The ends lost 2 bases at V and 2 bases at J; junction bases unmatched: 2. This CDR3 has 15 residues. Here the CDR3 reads CASSYQQGAYNEQFF. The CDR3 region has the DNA TGTGCCAGCAGTTACCAACAGGGGGCCTACAATGAGCAGTTCTTC.

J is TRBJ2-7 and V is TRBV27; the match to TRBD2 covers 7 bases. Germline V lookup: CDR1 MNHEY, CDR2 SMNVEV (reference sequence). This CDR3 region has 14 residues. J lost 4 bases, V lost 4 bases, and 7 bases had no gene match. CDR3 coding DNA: TGTGCCAGCAGTTCAGAGCGGGGCCCTTACGAGCAGTACTTC. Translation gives CASSSERGPYEQYF.

CDR3 loop: CASSISGRGSTDTQYF. CDR3 sequence (DNA): TGTGCCAGTAGTATAAGTGGCAGGGGGAGCACAGATACGCAGTATTTT. The chain joins TRBV19 to TRBJ2-3; 7 positions agree with TRBD1. Germline V gives CDR1 LNHDA, CDR2 SQIVND (reference sequence). The length of the CDR3 is 16 residues. V shed 2 bases, J shed 0 bases, and the junction held 5 bases outside the gene matches. Variable domain in full (rest from reference TRBV19 and TRBJ2-3): DGGITQSPKYLFRKEGQNVTLSCEQNLNHDAMYWYRQDPGQGLRLIYYSQIVNDFQKGDIAEGYSVSREKKESFPLTVTSAQKNPTAFYLCASSISGRGSTDTQYFGPGTRLTVL.

CDR3 in DNA: TGTGCCAGCAGCTTTAAGGGGGCTAGCGTCTACGAGCAGTACTTC. This translates into CASSFKGASVYEQYF. This chain joins TRBV5-4 and TRBJ2-7; maybe TRBD1 (7 bases). V lost 2 bases to trimming and J lost 3 bases, with 15 bases between them. The CDR3 sequence is 15 residues long. Germline V gene lookup returns CDR1 SGHNT and CDR2 YYREEE (reference sequence).

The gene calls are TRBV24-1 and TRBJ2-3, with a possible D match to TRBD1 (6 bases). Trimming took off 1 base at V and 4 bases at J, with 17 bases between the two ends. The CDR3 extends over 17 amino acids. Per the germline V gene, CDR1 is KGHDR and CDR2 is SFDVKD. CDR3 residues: CATSDFKGPGVADTQYF. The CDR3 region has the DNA TGTGCCACCAGTGATTTTAAAGGGCCAGGGGTCGCAGATACGCAGTATTTT.

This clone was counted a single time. CDR3 sequence reads: CAIREPGQGDEQYF. CDR3 coding DNA: TGTGCCATCAGGGAACCGGGACAGGGAGACGAGCAGTACTTC. The chain employs TRBV10-3 and TRBJ2-7, with 9 bases fitting TRBD1. This CDR3 has 14 residues. CDR1 ENHRY and CDR2 SYGVKD come from the germline V gene. The J segment lost 5 bases and the V segment lost 6 bases, leaving 8 bases of the junction unmatched.

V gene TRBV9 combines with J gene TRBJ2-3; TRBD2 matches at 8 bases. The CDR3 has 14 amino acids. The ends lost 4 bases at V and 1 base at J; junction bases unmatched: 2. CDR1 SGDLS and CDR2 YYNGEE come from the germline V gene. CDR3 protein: CASSTSGGTDTQYF. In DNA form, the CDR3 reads TGTGCCAGCAGCACTAGCGGAGGCACAGATACGCAGTATTTT.

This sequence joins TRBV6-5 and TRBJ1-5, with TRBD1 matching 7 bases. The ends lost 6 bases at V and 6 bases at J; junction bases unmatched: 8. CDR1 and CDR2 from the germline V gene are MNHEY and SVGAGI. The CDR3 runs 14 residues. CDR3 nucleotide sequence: TGTGCCAGCAGACGAGGGGGCCCTCGTCAGCCCCAGCATTTT. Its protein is CASRRGGPRQPQHF.

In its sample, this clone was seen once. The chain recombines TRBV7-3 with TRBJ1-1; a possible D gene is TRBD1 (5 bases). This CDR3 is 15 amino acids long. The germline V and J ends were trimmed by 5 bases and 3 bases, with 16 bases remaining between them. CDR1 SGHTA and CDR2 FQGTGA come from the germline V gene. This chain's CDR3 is CASSPGGVGDTEAFF. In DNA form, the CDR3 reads TGTGCCAGCAGCCCCGGGGGGGTCGGGGACACTGAAGCTTTCTTT.

The CDR3 spells CASSLDPASNNEQFF. CDR3 DNA: TGTGCCAGCAGCTTGGATCCAGCGAGCAACAATGAGCAGTTCTTC. This chain joins TRBV5-4 and TRBJ2-1; no clear D. Per the germline V gene, CDR1 is SGHNT and CDR2 is YYREEE (reference sequence). The CDR3 has 15 amino acids. V was shortened by 0 bases and J by 5 bases, with 12 bases between the two germline ends.

CDR3 in amino acids: CASSLTGNQPQHF. The CDR3 DNA reads TGTGCCAGTAGTCTTACAGGTAATCAGCCCCAGCATTTT. The chain carries TRBV19 and TRBJ1-5, with D possibly matching TRBD1 (5 bases). The V and J ends lost 5 bases and 4 bases respectively, with 9 bases between them. This CDR3 contains 13 residues. CDR1 is LNHDA, CDR2 SQIVND, per germline (reference sequence).

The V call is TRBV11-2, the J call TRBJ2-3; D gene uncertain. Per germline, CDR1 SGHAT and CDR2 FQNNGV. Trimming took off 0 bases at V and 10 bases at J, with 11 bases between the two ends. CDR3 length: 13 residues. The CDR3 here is CASSLDNSRAQYF. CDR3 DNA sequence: TGTGCCAGCAGCTTAGATAACTCCCGGGCGCAGTATTTT.

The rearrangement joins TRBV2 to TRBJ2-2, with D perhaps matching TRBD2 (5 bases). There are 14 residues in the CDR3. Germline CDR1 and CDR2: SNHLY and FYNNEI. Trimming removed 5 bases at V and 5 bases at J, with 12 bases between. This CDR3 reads CASSISRLTGELFF. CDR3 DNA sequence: TGTGCCAGCAGTATAAGCCGACTAACCGGGGAGCTGTTTTTT.

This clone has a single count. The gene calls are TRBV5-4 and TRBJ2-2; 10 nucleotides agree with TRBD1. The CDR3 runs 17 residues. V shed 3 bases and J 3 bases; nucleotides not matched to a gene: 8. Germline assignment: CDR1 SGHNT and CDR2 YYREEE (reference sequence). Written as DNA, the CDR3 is TGTGCCAGCAGCTCGGAGACAGGGGGCTGGGACACCGGGGAGCTGTTTTTT. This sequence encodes CASSSETGGWDTGELFF.

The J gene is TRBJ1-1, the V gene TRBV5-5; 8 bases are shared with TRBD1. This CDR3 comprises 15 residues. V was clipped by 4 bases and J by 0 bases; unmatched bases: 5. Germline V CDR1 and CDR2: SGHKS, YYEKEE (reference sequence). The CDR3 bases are TGTGCCAGCAGCGGGCGGACAGGGATGAACACTGAAGCTTTCTTT. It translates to CASSGRTGMNTEAFF.

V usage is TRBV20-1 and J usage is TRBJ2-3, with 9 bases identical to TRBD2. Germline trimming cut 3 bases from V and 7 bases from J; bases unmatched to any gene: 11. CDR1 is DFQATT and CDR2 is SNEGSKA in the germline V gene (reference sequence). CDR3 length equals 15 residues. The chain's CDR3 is CSASLPSSGIYTQYF. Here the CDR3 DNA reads TGCAGTGCTAGTTTGCCGTCTAGCGGGATCTATACGCAGTATTTT.

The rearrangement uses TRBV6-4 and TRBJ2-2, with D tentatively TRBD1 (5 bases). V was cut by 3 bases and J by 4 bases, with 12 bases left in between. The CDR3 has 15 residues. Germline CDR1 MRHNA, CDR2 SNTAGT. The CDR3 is CASSESTVGTGELFF. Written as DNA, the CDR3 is TGTGCCAGCAGTGAATCGACAGTCGGCACCGGGGAGCTGTTTTTT.

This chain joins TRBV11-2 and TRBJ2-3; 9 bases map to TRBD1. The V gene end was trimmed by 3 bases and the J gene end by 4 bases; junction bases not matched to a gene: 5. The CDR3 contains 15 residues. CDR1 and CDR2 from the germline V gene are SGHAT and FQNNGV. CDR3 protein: CASSFTTGGADTQYF. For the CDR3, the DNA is TGTGCCAGCAGCTTTACCACAGGGGGCGCAGATACGCAGTATTTT.

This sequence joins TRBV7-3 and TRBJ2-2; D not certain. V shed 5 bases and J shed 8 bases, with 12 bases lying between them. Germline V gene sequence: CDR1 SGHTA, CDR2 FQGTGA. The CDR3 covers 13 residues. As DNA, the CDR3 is TGTGCCAGCAGCGGAGACCCCCTTGGGGAGCTGTTTTTT. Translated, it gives CASSGDPLGELFF. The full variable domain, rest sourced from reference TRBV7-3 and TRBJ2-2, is GAGVSQTPSNKVTEKGKYVELRCDPISGHTALYWYRQSLGQGPEFLIYFQGTGAADDSGLPNDRFFAVRPEGSVSTLKIQRTERGDSAVYLCASSGDPLGELFFGEGSRLTVL.

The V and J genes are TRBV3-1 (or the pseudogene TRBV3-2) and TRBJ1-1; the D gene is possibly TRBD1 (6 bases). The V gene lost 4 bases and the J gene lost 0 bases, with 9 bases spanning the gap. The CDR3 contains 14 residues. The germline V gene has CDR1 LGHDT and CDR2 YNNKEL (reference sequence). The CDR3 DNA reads TGTGCCAGCAGCCTGGGACAACTGAACACTGAAGCTTTCTTT. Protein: CASSLGQLNTEAFF.

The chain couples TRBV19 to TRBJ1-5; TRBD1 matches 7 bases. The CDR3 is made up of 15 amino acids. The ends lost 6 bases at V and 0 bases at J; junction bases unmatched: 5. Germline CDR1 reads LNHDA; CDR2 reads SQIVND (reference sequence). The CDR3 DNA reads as TGTGCCAGTAGGTCACAGGGGACTAGCAATCAGCCCCAGCATTTT. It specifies CASRSQGTSNQPQHF.